This T cell receptor beta chain appears in the sequencing data of a study of T cells in narcolepsy. Trimming removed 10 bases from V and 7 bases from J, with 29 bases in between. This CDR3 is 18 amino acids long. Germline V CDR1 and CDR2: LNHDA, SQIVND (reference sequence). General study results and limits: No autoreactive T cell clone sequences appeared in some memory CD4+ repertoires. Comparing one patient's CSF and blood CD4+ clonotypes highlighted HCRT- and TRIB2-specific autoreactive clonotypes. Healthy controls reportedly lacked the autoreactive clonotypes serially found in patients' blood.

Regarding this clone: The target antigen is unknown.

Sequencing used immunoSEQ multiplex PCR; TCRdb keeps in-frame clones, though not all of them. The sample consists of some 30,000 clones, less than 85% of them appearing once. The receptor's source is a human donor with narcolepsy. V and J are TRBV19 and TRBJ1-6, with TRBD1 as a possible D gene (5 bases). Sequenced sample: CD45RA- memory CD4+ T cells from PBMCs. The CDR3 region is CATLSRGDPGYRNSPLHF. The CDR3 DNA follows: TGTGCCACCCTATCAAGGGGCGATCCCGGGTATCGGAATTCACCCCTCCACTTT.